Presented here are 32 T cell receptor beta chains from one specimen sequenced in a study of blood T cell repertoires in COVID-19. Data came from immunoSEQ multiplex PCR; TCRdb stores just in-frame clones and leaves some out. Of under 200,000 clones listed, 85% to 95% are singletons. Source material: peripheral blood. All receptors come from a man aged 50-59 years with acute or convalescent COVID-19.

The chain is built from TRBV5-5 and TRBJ2-1; 9 positions agree with TRBD2. CDR3 size: 15 residues. The trim removed 2 bases at V and 12 bases at J, leaving 12 bases unmatched. Germline V gene lookup returns CDR1 SGHKS and CDR2 YYEKEE (reference sequence). Written as DNA, the CDR3 is TGTGCCAGCAGCTTCCGATTAGCGGGAGAAGGTTGGCAGTTCTTC. Amino acids: CASSFRLAGEGWQFF.

The chain is built from TRBV28 and TRBJ1-2; the D is unclear. The ends were cut back, 8 bases at V and 12 bases at J, with 19 bases in the middle. Germline CDR1 MDHEN, CDR2 SYDVKM. The CDR3 has 12 residues. The CDR3 sequence: CASGPDPGRNTF. Here the CDR3 DNA reads TGTGCCAGCGGCCCGGACCCGGGAAGGAACACCTTC.

A note on this clone: Other nucleotide sequences from this sample produce the same CDR3. V gene TRBV28 combines with J gene TRBJ2-1; possibly TRBD1 for D (5 bases). Trimming stripped 8 bases from V and 0 bases from J, with 5 bases between. This CDR3 is built from 12 residues. CDR1 MDHEN and CDR2 SYDVKM come from the germline V gene. The CDR3 protein is CASGASYNEQFF. The CDR3 DNA reads as TGTGCCAGCGGGGCCTCCTACAATGAGCAGTTCTTC.

The chain couples TRBV27 to TRBJ2-5; 7 bases are a match to TRBD1. With V trimmed by 5 bases and J by 5 bases, 5 bases remained unmatched. The CDR3 extends over 13 amino acids. The germline CDR1 and CDR2 sequences are MNHEY and SMNVEV (reference sequence). The DNA for the CDR3 is TGTGCCAGCAGTACCAGGGGGATCGAGACCCAGTACTTC. Its protein product is CASSTRGIETQYF.

The chain joins TRBV5-4 to TRBJ2-7, with 8 bases identical to TRBD2. The V gene's germline CDR1 is SGHNT and CDR2 YYREEE (reference sequence). The CDR3 extends over 12 amino acids. V dropped 6 bases and J dropped 7; count of bases not matched to a gene: 6. The CDR3 protein is CASTGGGEEQYF. The CDR3 region has the DNA TGTGCCAGCACGGGAGGGGGTGAGGAGCAGTACTTC. Together with reference TRBV5-4 and TRBJ2-7, the CDR3 gives the full variable domain: ETGVTQSPTHLIKTRGQQVTLRCSSQSGHNTVSWYQQALGQGPQFIFQYYREEENGRGNFPPRFSGLQFPNYSSELNVNALELDDSALYLCASTGGGEEQYFGPGTRLTVT.

The chain combines TRBV5-4 with TRBJ1-1; TRBD1 might be the D (5 bases). Trimming pared 4 bases from V and 0 bases from J, leaving 13 bases between. CDR3 length: 15 residues. Germline loops: CDR1 SGHNT, CDR2 YYREEE (reference sequence). This CDR3 is CASSNTGLMNTEAFF. DNA for the CDR3: TGTGCCAGCAGCAATACGGGACTCATGAACACTGAAGCTTTCTTT. Based on the CDR3 plus reference TRBV5-4 and TRBJ1-1, the full variable domain is ETGVTQSPTHLIKTRGQQVTLRCSSQSGHNTVSWYQQALGQGPQFIFQYYREEENGRGNFPPRFSGLQFPNYSSELNVNALELDDSALYLCASSNTGLMNTEAFFGQGTRLTVV.

The V call is TRBV7-2, the J call TRBJ2-1, with D perhaps matching TRBD1 (6 bases). This CDR3 is built from 14 residues. Germline loops: CDR1 SGHTA, CDR2 FQGNSA. Trimming took off 5 bases at V and 4 bases at J, with 12 bases between the two ends. Here the CDR3 reads CASSPLDRYNEQFF. The CDR3 bases are TGTGCCAGCAGCCCCCTGGACAGATACAATGAGCAGTTCTTC.

The V gene is TRBV7-9, the J gene TRBJ2-7; 10 bases align to TRBD1. Trimming at V came to 3 bases and at J to 2 bases, leaving 4 bases not matched to a gene. The CDR3 covers 15 residues. The germline V gene encodes CDR1 SEHNR and CDR2 FQNEAQ (reference sequence). The CDR3 bases are TGTGCCAGCAGCTTGACCGGGACAGGGGCCTACGAGCAGTACTTC. Amino acids: CASSLTGTGAYEQYF.

This clone showed up just once. This chain connects TRBV7-9 to TRBJ2-3; 11 bases map to TRBD2. This CDR3 spans 17 amino acids. Germline CDR1 reads SEHNR; CDR2 reads FQNEAQ (reference sequence). With V trimmed by 0 bases and J by 4 bases, 6 bases remained unmatched. CDR3 in DNA: TGTGCCAGCAGCTTAGCGCTAGCGGGAGGTTCGGCAGATACGCAGTATTTT. It is translated as CASSLALAGGSADTQYF.

This chain joins TRBV15 and TRBJ1-5; a weak D match, TRBD1 (5 bases). Trimming removed 0 bases from V and 2 bases from J, with 8 bases in between. In germline, CDR1 is LNHNV, CDR2 YYDKDF (reference sequence). The CDR3 covers 15 residues. Here the CDR3 DNA reads TGTGCCACCAGCAGAGAATGGGGGGGCAATCAGCCCCAGCATTTT. It yields the protein CATSREWGGNQPQHF.

The rearrangement joins TRBV13 to TRBJ2-2; 13 bases map to TRBD2. CDR3 length: 19 residues. J was trimmed by 4 bases and V by 6 bases; bases with no gene match: 14. Germline CDR1 is PRHDT and CDR2 is FYEKMQ (reference sequence). The CDR3 sequence is CASRRRTSGRRMVTGELFF. CDR3 nucleotide sequence: TGTGCCAGCAGGCGGAGGACTAGCGGGAGACGGATGGTCACCGGGGAGCTGTTTTTT.

The chain carries TRBV6-5 and TRBJ1-1, with 10 nucleotides matching TRBD1. The germline V gene has CDR1 MNHEY and CDR2 SVGAGI. The CDR3 is made up of 14 amino acids. V dropped 5 bases and J dropped 3; count of bases not matched to a gene: 3. The CDR3 DNA is TGTGCCAGCAGTACCGGGACAGGGGACACTGAAGCTTTCTTT. This translates into CASSTGTGDTEAFF.

This sequence joins TRBV27 and TRBJ2-3; a possible D gene is TRBD2 (5 bases). CDR1 MNHEY and CDR2 SMNVEV come from the germline V gene (reference sequence). The germline V and J ends were trimmed by 7 bases and 2 bases, with 19 bases remaining between them. The CDR3 spans 16 residues. The DNA of the CDR3 is TGTGCCAGCAAGCAGTTGTATGGACTTATCACAGATACGCAGTATTTT. Protein product: CASKQLYGLITDTQYF.

V gene TRBV27 combines with J gene TRBJ1-5; 7 positions agree with TRBD1. The length of the CDR3 is 14 residues. Trimming took 5 bases from V and 9 from J; bases not matched to a gene: 10. CDR1 and CDR2 from the germline V gene are MNHEY and SMNVEV (reference sequence). The CDR3: CASSTTGVVGPQHF. DNA of the CDR3: TGTGCCAGCAGTACAACAGGGGTCGTCGGGCCCCAGCATTTT.

V usage is TRBV6-5 and J usage is TRBJ2-3, with a weak D call TRBD2 (6 bases). This CDR3 comprises 14 residues. V dropped 6 bases and J dropped 6 bases, with 16 bases sitting between them. Germline assignment: CDR1 MNHEY and CDR2 SVGAGI. CDR3 sequence reads: CASSRGVPGDTQYF. DNA of the CDR3: TGTGCCAGCAGCCGCGGGGTCCCCGGGGATACGCAGTATTTT.

The chain combines TRBV7-9 with TRBJ2-7; the D gene is possibly TRBD2 (6 bases). This CDR3 comprises 15 residues. Between the trimmed V and J ends, which lost 1 base and 2 bases, there was a span of 12 bases. Germline lookup yields CDR1 SEHNR and CDR2 FQNEAQ (reference sequence). The CDR3 is CASSLEGGLAYEQYF. The CDR3 nucleotides are TGTGCCAGCAGCTTAGAAGGAGGGTTAGCCTACGAGCAGTACTTC.

The chain combines TRBV5-1 with TRBJ2-3; 8 positions agree with TRBD2. V was pared by 0 bases and J by 2 bases, with 5 bases of the junction left unmatched. CDR3 size: 16 residues. The germline V gene encodes CDR1 SGHRS and CDR2 YFSETQ. The CDR3 loop reads CASSLASGGNTDTQYF. The CDR3 region has the DNA TGCGCCAGCAGCTTGGCGAGCGGGGGCAACACAGATACGCAGTATTTT. Supplemented by reference TRBV5-1 and TRBJ2-3, the full variable domain reads KAGVTQTPRYLIKTRGQQVTLSCSPISGHRSVSWYQQTPGQGLQFLFEYFSETQRNKGNFPGRFSGRQFSNSRSEMNVSTLELGDSALYLCASSLASGGNTDTQYFGPGTRLTVL.

The V and J genes are TRBV14 and TRBJ2-7, with D perhaps TRBD2 (6 bases). Trimming left V 1 base short and J 6 bases short, with 10 bases between. This CDR3 is 13 amino acids long. Germline V gene data show CDR1 as SGHDN and CDR2 as FVKESK. This chain's CDR3 is CASSQGRGLEQYV. CDR3 in DNA: TGTGCCAGCAGCCAAGGGAGGGGTCTCGAGCAGTACGTC.

V usage is TRBV9 and J usage is TRBJ1-6; D is uncertain. V lost 0 bases and J 10 bases, leaving 11 bases between the germline ends. Germline loops: CDR1 SGDLS, CDR2 YYNGEE. The CDR3 has 14 residues. Here the CDR3 DNA reads TGTGCCAGCAGCGTAGAAGACTACGCCTCACCCCTCCACTTT. Its protein is CASSVEDYASPLHF.

This clone was detected only once. V gene TRBV2 combines with J gene TRBJ2-7, with D possibly matching TRBD1 (5 bases). The CDR3 consists of 13 residues. Trimming pared 3 bases from V and 1 base from J, leaving 7 bases between. CDR1 is SNHLY, CDR2 FYNNEI, per germline. In DNA, the CDR3 is TGTGCCAGCAGTGAGTCAGGGTCCTACGAGCAGTACGTC. Its translation: CASSESGSYEQYV.

The chain recombines TRBV29-1 with TRBJ2-1; D is uncertain. V lost 4 bases and J lost 7, with 5 bases in between. The germline CDR1 and CDR2 sequences are SQVTM and ANQGSEA. The CDR3 has 10 residues. The CDR3 bases are TGCAGCGTTGGTTCTAATGAGCAGTTCTTC. Translating it yields CSVGSNEQFF.

The J gene is TRBJ1-6, the V gene TRBV24-1; no reliable D call. The CDR3 consists of 16 residues. Germline CDR1 and CDR2: KGHDR and SFDVKD. V was clipped by 0 bases and J by 6 bases, with 11 bases between them. DNA of the CDR3: TGTGCCACCAGTGATTTGGGAGGGTACTGTAATTCACCCCTCCACTTT. This codes for CATSDLGGYCNSPLHF.

This clone was counted a few times. V gene TRBV7-2 combines with J gene TRBJ2-4; a weak D match, TRBD2 (6 bases). V lost 3 bases, J lost 7 bases, and 13 bases lay in between. Per germline, CDR1 SGHTA and CDR2 FQGNSA. The CDR3 has 14 residues. For the CDR3, the DNA is TGTGCCAGCAGCTTGGAGGGTGCTTGGAACATTCAGTACTTC. Translated, it gives CASSLEGAWNIQYF.

The chain links TRBV5-5 to TRBJ1-1, with D maybe TRBD1 (6 bases). V was pared by 0 bases and J by 0 bases, with 9 bases between. CDR3 length: 15 amino acids. Germline V gives CDR1 SGHKS, CDR2 YYEKEE (reference sequence). The CDR3 DNA reads as TGTGCCAGCAGCTTGGTTGGGGGCATGAACACTGAAGCTTTCTTT. Translated: CASSLVGGMNTEAFF. The full variable domain, in which reference TRBV5-5 and TRBJ1-1 provide the parts outside the CDR3, is DAGVTQSPTHLIKTRGQQVTLRCSPISGHKSVSWYQQVLGQGPQFIFQYYEKEERGRGNFPDRFSARQFPNYSSELNVNALLLGDSALYLCASSLVGGMNTEAFFGQGTRLTVV.

The chain combines TRBV5-8 with TRBJ2-1; D unresolved. The CDR3 totals 15 residues. Trimming cost V 0 bases and J 0 bases, with 7 bases left between them. Germline-derived CDR1 and CDR2 are SGHTS and YDEGEE. CDR3 in DNA: TGTGCCAGCAGCTTGGAACATGGCTCCTACAATGAGCAGTTCTTC. Translating it yields CASSLEHGSYNEQFF.

The V gene is TRBV28, the J gene TRBJ1-4, with TRBD1 matching over 8 bases. Germline V gene sequence: CDR1 MDHEN, CDR2 SYDVKM. The CDR3 length is 14 residues. V shed 5 bases, J shed 7 bases, and the junction held 6 bases outside the gene matches. The CDR3 sequence is CASSGQGAGEKLFF. The CDR3 coding sequence is TGTGCCAGCAGTGGCCAGGGGGCGGGTGAAAAACTGTTTTTT.

The genes are TRBV5-1 and TRBJ1-1; 7 bases match TRBD1. This CDR3 is 19 amino acids long. V gave up 3 bases and J gave up 2 bases; unmatched junction bases: 19. Per germline, CDR1 SGHRS and CDR2 YFSETQ. The CDR3 DNA reads TGCGCCAGCAGCTATTCTCCACTAACCGGGACAGAGGTTAACACTGAAGCTTTCTTT. Translation gives CASSYSPLTGTEVNTEAFF.

V and J are TRBV29-1 and TRBJ2-2; the match to TRBD2 covers 7 bases. CDR3 size: 15 residues. The V gene end was trimmed by 5 bases and the J gene end by 0 bases; junction bases not matched to a gene: 6. Germline values: CDR1 SQVTM, CDR2 ANQGSEA. The CDR3 DNA follows: TGCAGCGTTTGGGGGGGTACAACGAACACCGGGGAGCTGTTTTTT. Amino acid sequence: CSVWGGTTNTGELFF.

This sequence joins TRBV6-1 and TRBJ2-3, with D hard to call. Germline lookup yields CDR1 MNHNS and CDR2 SASEGT. The length of the CDR3 is 15 residues. The V gene lost 3 bases and the J gene lost 5 bases, with 15 bases spanning the gap. Here the CDR3 DNA reads TGTGCCAGCAGTGAGTCAACGGTTAGAAGAGATACGCAGTATTTT. Amino acid sequence: CASSESTVRRDTQYF.

The chain joins TRBV24-1 to TRBJ2-1, with 10 bases identical to TRBD2. Trimming cost V 4 bases and J 0 bases; bases outside gene matches: 8. Germline loops: CDR1 KGHDR, CDR2 SFDVKD. The CDR3 contains 18 residues. CDR3 DNA: TGTGCCACCAGTGACCCTAGCGGGAGAAGGGGCTCCTACAATGAGCAGTTCTTC. Protein product: CATSDPSGRRGSYNEQFF.

The gene calls are TRBV28 and TRBJ1-4; 12 nucleotides align to TRBD1. The ends lost 1 base at V and 12 bases at J; junction bases unmatched: 6. This CDR3 contains 15 residues. From germline, CDR1 is MDHEN and CDR2 SYDVKM. The CDR3 is CASSLSGTGGWELFF. The DNA for the CDR3 is TGTGCCAGCAGTTTATCTGGGACAGGGGGCTGGGAACTGTTTTTT.

The rearrangement links TRBV27 to TRBJ2-5; 9 bases are a match to TRBD2. Germline-derived CDR1 and CDR2 are MNHEY and SMNVEV (reference sequence). V trimming: 6 bases; J trimming: 2 bases; junction bases outside the gene matches: 4. The CDR3 has 14 residues. CDR3 nucleotides: TGTGCCAGCAGGATGGGACTAGCACAAGAGACCCAGTACTTC. It encodes CASRMGLAQETQYF.